The 28 T cell receptor beta chains in this list originate from one sample, sequenced in a study of blood T cells in healthy people across ages. With a J-beta primer mix and a sample-barcoded 5' primer, a second PCR ran 7 to 11 cycles. TCRdb analysed the 5' RACE reads with MiXCR anew, one entry per CDR3 protein. The sample holds 500,000 to 700,000 distinct CDR3 sequences, 25% to 30% seen once. The material sequenced was blood. These receptors were taken from a woman aged 80 or older in good health.

This clonotype has a handful of counts. The chain carries TRBV27 and TRBJ2-3; tentatively, D is TRBD2 (6 bases). Per the germline V gene, CDR1 is MNHEY and CDR2 is SMNVEV (reference sequence). Trimming shortened V by 3 bases and J by 4 bases, and 11 bases separated the two germline ends. The CDR3 is made up of 14 amino acids. CDR3 sequence reads: CASSFSGPPDTQYF. DNA of the CDR3: TGTGCCAGCAGTTTTAGCGGACCTCCAGATACGCAGTATTTT.

This clonotype appeared a single time. This chain links TRBV20-1 with TRBJ2-1; 10 bases match TRBD2. The CDR3 is made up of 17 amino acids. After removal of 1 base from V and 1 base from J, the junction contained 7 bases not matched to a gene. From germline, CDR1 is DFQATT and CDR2 SNEGSKA (reference sequence). This chain's CDR3 is CSARVQAGGRSYNEQFF. DNA for the CDR3: TGCAGTGCTAGAGTTCAAGCGGGGGGGCGGTCCTACAATGAGCAGTTCTTC.

The chain has TRBV7-2 and TRBJ1-5; 8 bases are shared with TRBD1. The length of the CDR3 is 13 residues. With V trimmed by 5 bases and J by 6 bases, 3 bases remained unmatched. Germline V gene lookup returns CDR1 SGHTA and CDR2 FQGNSA. The CDR3 spells CASSDRGVQPQHF. In nucleotides, the CDR3 is TGTGCCAGCAGCGACAGGGGTGTTCAGCCCCAGCATTTT. The full variable domain, its missing parts supplied by reference TRBV7-2 and TRBJ1-5, is GAGVSQSPSNKVTEKGKDVELRCDPISGHTALYWYRQSLGQGLEFLIYFQGNSAPDKSGLPSDRFSAERTGGSVSTLTIQRTQQEDSAVYLCASSDRGVQPQHFGDGTRLSIL.

Of note for this clonotype: A junction boundary mismatches the germline segment, possibly from a read error. The chain has TRBV20-1 and TRBJ2-3; 10 positions agree with TRBD1. Germline values: CDR1 DFQATT, CDR2 SNEGSKA (reference sequence). This CDR3 is 15 amino acids long. For the CDR3, the DNA is TGCAGTGCTAGGGAGGGACAGGGGATCACAGATACGCTGTATTTT. Its protein product is CSAREGQGITDTLYF.

This clonotype was counted at least ten times. This chain connects TRBV9 to TRBJ2-3; D gene uncertain. Trimming took 0 bases from V and 3 from J, leaving 14 bases between them. CDR1 and CDR2 from the germline V gene are SGDLS and YYNGEE. CDR3 length: 16 residues. The CDR3 loop reads CASSVGDGRLTDTQYF. The DNA for the CDR3 is TGTGCCAGCAGCGTAGGGGATGGGCGACTTACAGATACGCAGTATTTT.

The chain combines TRBV5-1 with TRBJ1-1; no firm D call. Per the germline V gene, CDR1 is SGHRS and CDR2 is YFSETQ. This CDR3 has 11 residues. The ends were cut back, 7 bases at V and 10 bases at J, with 14 bases in the middle. This CDR3 is CASWTLGPAFF. In DNA, the CDR3 is TGCGCCAGCTGGACCTTAGGGCCAGCTTTCTTT. Combining the CDR3 with reference TRBV5-1 and TRBJ1-1 gives the whole variable domain KAGVTQTPRYLIKTRGQQVTLSCSPISGHRSVSWYQQTPGQGLQFLFEYFSETQRNKGNFPGRFSGRQFSNSRSEMNVSTLELGDSALYLCASWTLGPAFFGQGTRLTVV.

This clonotype was counted between two and nine times. This chain connects TRBV7-3 to TRBJ2-3; 7 bases line up with TRBD2. The V gene's germline CDR1 is SGHTA and CDR2 FQGTGA. The length of the CDR3 is 14 residues. The V and J ends lost 5 bases and 5 bases, in that order; junction bases with no gene match: 7. DNA of the CDR3: TGTGCCAGCAGCGTGGGACTACCACAAGATACGCAGTATTTT. Protein product: CASSVGLPQDTQYF.

This clonotype was seen many times. The rearrangement joins TRBV6-1 to TRBJ2-7; 8 bases line up with TRBD1. The CDR3 extends over 16 amino acids. V gave up 2 bases and J gave up 0 bases; unmatched junction bases: 6. Germline CDR1 is MNHNS and CDR2 is SASEGT. This CDR3 reads CASSESGDRYSYEQYF. In nucleotides, the CDR3 is TGTGCCAGCAGTGAAAGTGGGGACAGGTACTCCTACGAGCAGTACTTC.

In this sample, this clonotype turned up a few times. The chain is built from TRBV29-1 and TRBJ1-1, with D uncertain. Germline CDR1 is SQVTM and CDR2 is ANQGSEA. V was clipped by 4 bases and J by 2 bases, with 11 bases between them. The CDR3 consists of 13 residues. DNA of the CDR3: TGCAGCGTTGTTAGGACCGAAAACACTGAAGCTTTCTTT. This encodes CSVVRTENTEAFF.

This clonotype was seen only once. A much more abundant neighbour one base away suggests this may be a read error. This CDR3 is CASSLQGQPDTQYF. As DNA, the CDR3 is TGTGCCAGCAGCTTGCAGGGGCAACCAGATACGCAGTATTTT. This chain connects TRBV7-2 to TRBJ2-3; TRBD1 might be the D (6 bases). The CDR3 runs to 14 residues. V was cut by 3 bases and J by 4 bases, with 11 bases left in between. Per the germline V gene, CDR1 is SGHTA and CDR2 is FQGNSA. The entire variable domain, with the rest obtained from reference TRBV7-2 and TRBJ2-3, is as follows: GAGVSQSPSNKVTEKGKDVELRCDPISGHTALYWYRQSLGQGLEFLIYFQGNSAPDKSGLPSDRFSAERTGGSVSTLTIQRTQQEDSAVYLCASSLQGQPDTQYFGPGTRLTVL.

This clonotype has a handful of counts. The chain is built from TRBV30 and TRBJ2-7; D is possibly TRBD1 (5 bases). Germline assignment: CDR1 GTSNPN and CDR2 SVGIG (reference sequence). The ends were cut back, 5 bases at V and 6 bases at J, with 20 bases in the middle. There are 14 residues in the CDR3. CDR3 amino acids: CAWAARGRSGEQYF. The DNA of the CDR3 is TGTGCCTGGGCCGCAAGGGGCAGAAGTGGCGAGCAGTACTTC.

This clonotype came up many times. J is TRBJ2-7 and V is TRBV5-1; 8 nucleotides agree with TRBD1. With 2 bases clipped from V and 7 bases from J, the junction kept 14 bases outside the gene matches. The CDR3 is 16 residues long. The germline V gene has CDR1 SGHRS and CDR2 YFSETQ. The CDR3, as DNA: TGCGCCAGCAGCTTTGTAGCCGGGACAGGCCAGAAGGAGCAGTACTTC. Translated: CASSFVAGTGQKEQYF.

This clonotype was detected ten times or more. V is TRBV6-6 and J is TRBJ1-2; D gene unclear. CDR1 is MNHNY, CDR2 SVGAGI, per germline (reference sequence). The V end lost 7 bases, the J end lost 4 bases, and 16 bases lay between the germline ends. The CDR3 spans 14 residues. CDR3 amino acids: CASTDSAVGYGYTF. Here the CDR3 DNA reads TGTGCCAGCACCGACTCAGCAGTTGGCTATGGCTACACCTTC.

This clonotype occurred a few times. The chain combines TRBV14 with TRBJ1-1, with D possibly matching TRBD1 (5 bases). Germline V gives CDR1 SGHDN, CDR2 FVKESK. The V gene lost 6 bases and the J gene lost 11 bases, with 16 bases spanning the gap. The CDR3 contains 12 residues. CDR3 sequence: CASSFRGSGAFF. CDR3 DNA sequence: TGTGCCAGCAGTTTCCGGGGCTCGGGGGCTTTCTTT.

With respect to this clonotype: A read error is possible here, since a much larger clone lies one base away. The rearrangement links TRBV15 to TRBJ2-7, with no clear D. The CDR3 is 13 amino acids. The V gene lost 6 bases and the J gene lost 2 bases, with 11 bases spanning the gap. Germline values: CDR1 LNHNV, CDR2 YYDKDF (reference sequence). The CDR3 DNA is TGTGCCACCAGTCTTCCTGGCCCCTACGAGCAGTACTTC. It specifies CATSLPGPYEQYF.

V and J are TRBV29-1 and TRBJ2-5, with 8 bases matching TRBD1. Matching the DNA end better, TRBJ2-7 makes the J call doubtful. CDR3 length: 12 residues. Germline CDR1 reads SQVTM; CDR2 reads ANQGSEA. CDR3 sequence: CSVEGTGHEQYF. The DNA for the CDR3 is TGCAGCGTTGAAGGGACAGGGCACGAGCAGTACTTC.

This clonotype has just a few counts. The chain is built from TRBV29-1 and TRBJ1-5; D is perhaps TRBD1 (6 bases). Germline V gene sequence: CDR1 SQVTM, CDR2 ANQGSEA. V lost 1 base and J lost 5, with 12 bases in between. The CDR3 is 14 amino acids. In DNA form, the CDR3 reads TGCAGCGTTGAAGTCGGCAGGGGTGATCAGCCCCAGCATTTT. It translates to CSVEVGRGDQPQHF.

This clonotype appeared a few times. The chain uses TRBV5-1 and TRBJ2-2, with 10 bases matching TRBD2. The V gene's germline CDR1 is SGHRS and CDR2 YFSETQ. This CDR3 has 17 amino acids. V shed 4 bases and J 0 bases; nucleotides not matched to a gene: 6. This CDR3 reads CASSRGLAITNTGELFF. DNA of the CDR3: TGCGCCAGCAGCCGGGGACTAGCGATAACGAACACCGGGGAGCTGTTTTTT.

A word on this clonotype: One end of the junction varies from germline; a read error may be responsible. The chain carries TRBV28 and TRBJ2-6; maybe TRBD1 (5 bases). There are 12 residues in the CDR3. Per germline, CDR1 MDHEN and CDR2 SYDVKM. The CDR3 DNA follows: TGTGCCAGCCAATCTGGGGCCAACGTCCGGACTTTC. Amino acid sequence: CASQSGANVRTF.

The chain recombines TRBV6-5 with TRBJ2-7; 7 nucleotides agree with TRBD1. V shed 0 bases and J 4 bases; nucleotides not matched to a gene: 15. The CDR3 is made up of 18 amino acids. CDR1 and CDR2 (germline): MNHEY, SVGAGI. The CDR3 loop is CASSYSTGPRLRSYEQYF. CDR3 sequence (DNA): TGTGCCAGCAGTTACTCGACAGGGCCAAGACTAAGGAGTTACGAGCAGTACTTC.

The chain carries TRBV6-1 and TRBJ2-3; 12 bases align to TRBD1. Germline CDR1 is MNHNS and CDR2 is SASEGT. J lost 10 bases, V lost 4 bases, and 6 bases had no gene match. CDR3 length equals 14 residues. The CDR3 reads CASSGRDRGRAQYF. CDR3 bases: TGTGCCAGCAGTGGCCGGGACAGGGGGCGCGCGCAGTATTTT.

This clonotype was recorded many times. This chain connects TRBV7-2 to TRBJ2-3; D gene ambiguous. The CDR3 loop spans 12 amino acids. The V end lost 1 base, the J end lost 10 bases, and 9 bases lay between the germline ends. CDR1 and CDR2 from the germline V gene are SGHTA and FQGNSA. CDR3 region: CASSLVGGPQYF. DNA of the CDR3: TGTGCCAGCAGCTTAGTAGGCGGTCCGCAGTATTTT.

Many counts were recorded for this clonotype. The chain uses TRBV27 and TRBJ1-6, with unresolved D. Germline CDR1 and CDR2: MNHEY and SMNVEV (reference sequence). The V gene lost 6 bases and the J gene lost 0 bases, with 9 bases spanning the gap. This CDR3 contains 15 residues. CDR3 in DNA: TGTGCCAGCAGGAGGGCAGGCTCCTATAATTCACCCCTCCACTTT. Amino acid sequence: CASRRAGSYNSPLHF.

In nucleotides, the CDR3 is TGTGCCATCAGTGAAAGAGGACAGGGGGCTAGTACAGATACGCAGTATTTT. Translating gives CAISERGQGASTDTQYF. V is TRBV10-3 and J is TRBJ2-3; TRBD1 matches 11 bases. Per germline, CDR1 ENHRY and CDR2 SYGVKD. V lost 3 bases and J lost 3; bases outside the gene matches: 8. The CDR3 is 17 amino acids.

This clonotype appeared many times. The rearrangement uses TRBV7-2 and TRBJ2-1, with 7 bases matching TRBD2. The ends lost 2 bases at V and 10 bases at J; junction bases unmatched: 11. The CDR3 sequence is 15 residues long. From germline, CDR1 is SGHTA and CDR2 FQGNSA. The CDR3 sequence: CASSLSGSGGREQFF. The CDR3 DNA is TGTGCCAGCAGCTTAAGCGGGTCGGGGGGACGGGAGCAGTTCTTC.

This chain joins TRBV20-1 and TRBJ2-3, with D possibly matching TRBD2 (5 bases). The germline CDR1 and CDR2 sequences are DFQATT and SNEGSKA (reference sequence). V gave up 6 bases and J gave up 2 bases, with 12 bases separating them. The CDR3 sequence is 13 residues long. In DNA, the CDR3 is TGCAGTGCGAGGGCCCTTTCCACAGATACGCAGTATTTT. It translates to CSARALSTDTQYF.

The chain has TRBV10-3 and TRBJ1-3; no definite D call. The V end was cut by 4 bases, the J end by 3 bases, with 1 base between. Germline CDR1 is ENHRY and CDR2 is SYGVKD. The CDR3 extends over 11 amino acids. As DNA, the CDR3 is TGTGCCATCAGTGGTGGAAACACCATATATTTT. Amino acid sequence: CAISGGNTIYF.

The chain is built from TRBV6-6 and TRBJ1-1, with TRBD1 matching 12 bases. This CDR3 contains 15 residues. In germline, CDR1 is MNHNY, CDR2 SVGAGI (reference sequence). Germline trimming cut 6 bases from V and 4 bases from J; bases unmatched to any gene: 6. The CDR3 loop reads CASSLGQGAGTEAFF. The CDR3 DNA is TGTGCCAGCAGCCTGGGACAGGGGGCTGGCACTGAAGCTTTCTTT.